What follows are 21 T cell receptor beta chains derived from one specimen sequenced in a study of blood T cell repertoires in COVID-19. This table comes from immunoSEQ multiplex PCR, and its TCRdb copy is limited to in-frame clones, with some not included. The sample comprises approximately 400,000 clones, 83% of which are singletons, and approximately 5% rests with the top ten. Sequencing was carried out using PBMCs or T cells enriched from blood (not recorded which). The source is a woman in her forties or fifties who had recovered from COVID-19.

This clone was observed a handful of times. The chain joins TRBV5-8 to TRBJ1-5; weak D call: TRBD1 (6 bases). V was cut by 3 bases and J by 3 bases, with 10 bases left in between. This CDR3 has 14 amino acids. Germline values: CDR1 SGHTS, CDR2 YDEGEE. The CDR3: CASSSGQTNQPQHF. DNA of the CDR3: TGTGCCAGCAGCTCCGGACAGACCAATCAGCCCCAGCATTTT.

The chain recombines TRBV5-1 with TRBJ2-5, with 12 bases that match TRBD2. This CDR3 comprises 17 residues. In germline, CDR1 is SGHRS, CDR2 YFSETQ. J lost 7 bases, V lost 2 bases, and 12 bases had no gene match. Written as DNA, the CDR3 is TGCGCCAGCAGCTTTACTAGCGGGGGGACAAGAGATGGGACCCAGTACTTC. Translating gives CASSFTSGGTRDGTQYF.

The chain joins TRBV5-6 to TRBJ1-2; D is ambiguous. This CDR3 has 17 residues. The V gene lost 4 bases and the J gene lost 4 bases, with 23 bases spanning the gap. Germline V lookup: CDR1 SGHDT, CDR2 YYEEEE. The CDR3 nucleotides read TGTGCCAGCAGCCCGGTTGGGCGCCCTCCCGATGGCTATGGCTACACCTTC. Its translation: CASSPVGRPPDGYGYTF.

The J gene is TRBJ1-3, the V gene TRBV12-3 or TRBV12-4; D remains ambiguous. The V and J ends lost 0 bases and 2 bases respectively, with 2 bases between them. This CDR3 is built from 13 residues. CDR3 bases: TGTGCCAGCAGTTTAGCTACTGGAAACACCATATATTTT. Protein: CASSLATGNTIYF.

This clone was recorded a few times. The genes are TRBV30 and TRBJ2-7; the D gene is possibly TRBD2 (5 bases). V was cut by 3 bases and J by 0 bases, with 15 bases left in between. In germline, CDR1 is GTSNPN, CDR2 SVGIG (reference sequence). The CDR3 runs to 15 residues. CDR3 protein: CAWRGNEGYSYEQYF. DNA for the CDR3: TGTGCCTGGAGGGGGAACGAGGGCTACTCCTACGAGCAGTACTTC.

V and J are TRBV5-1 and TRBJ1-2, with a weak D call TRBD1 (6 bases). The CDR3 is 13 residues long. From germline, CDR1 is SGHRS and CDR2 YFSETQ. With 0 bases removed from V and 4 bases from J, the gap between germline ends came to 7 bases. The CDR3 DNA is TGCGCCAGCAGCTTGGTACAGGGCTATGGCTACACCTTC. This sequence encodes CASSLVQGYGYTF.

Concerning this clone itself: Different DNA sequences within this sample yield the same CDR3. This chain joins TRBV15 and TRBJ2-2; 9 positions match TRBD1. From germline, CDR1 is LNHNV and CDR2 YYDKDF (reference sequence). There are 15 residues in the CDR3. The trim removed 3 bases at V and 1 base at J, leaving 0 bases unmatched. The CDR3 DNA reads TGTGCCACCAGCAGGGACAGGGGGAACACCGGGGAGCTGTTTTTT. Amino acid sequence: CATSRDRGNTGELFF.

V gene TRBV11-2 combines with J gene TRBJ2-1; D is uncertain. The germline CDR1 and CDR2 sequences are SGHAT and FQNNGV. CDR3 length: 15 residues. With 1 base removed from V and 0 bases from J, the gap between germline ends came to 7 bases. CDR3: CASSLGQSSYNEQFF. In DNA form, the CDR3 reads TGTGCCAGCAGCTTAGGACAAAGCTCCTACAATGAGCAGTTCTTC.

This sequence joins TRBV3-1 (or the pseudogene TRBV3-2) and TRBJ2-2, with 7 nucleotides matching TRBD1. Germline assignment: CDR1 LGHDT and CDR2 YNNKEL (reference sequence). Losses at the gene ends were 6 bases for V and 3 bases for J; bases not matched to a gene: 13. The length of the CDR3 is 17 residues. This CDR3 is CASRRTGTVYDTGELFF. The DNA for the CDR3 is TGTGCCAGCAGACGGACCGGGACAGTCTACGACACCGGGGAGCTGTTTTTT.

This sequence joins TRBV11-2 and TRBJ1-3; no clear D. CDR1 is SGHAT, CDR2 FQNNGV, per germline. The CDR3 covers 16 residues. Between the trimmed V and J ends, which lost 5 bases and 1 base, there was a span of 15 bases. The DNA of the CDR3 is TGTGCCAGCAGCCTTACCAACTCGGGGTCTGGAAACACCATATATTTT. The encoded protein is CASSLTNSGSGNTIYF.

DNA for the CDR3: TGTGCCAGCAGCCGCGGGGGGGCTTACAATGAGCAGTTCTTC. Residues: CASSRGGAYNEQFF. The V and J genes are TRBV7-3 and TRBJ2-1, with 9 bases aligning to TRBD2. The CDR3 totals 14 residues. Germline values: CDR1 SGHTA, CDR2 FQGTGA. J lost 4 bases, V lost 5 bases, and 3 bases had no gene match. The whole variable domain, remainder taken from reference TRBV7-3 and TRBJ2-1, is GAGVSQTPSNKVTEKGKYVELRCDPISGHTALYWYRQSLGQGPEFLIYFQGTGAADDSGLPNDRFFAVRPEGSVSTLKIQRTERGDSAVYLCASSRGGAYNEQFFGPGTRLTVL.

The rearrangement links TRBV11-2 to TRBJ2-6; TRBD1 agrees at 10 bases. CDR1 SGHAT and CDR2 FQNNGV come from the germline V gene. V trimming: 4 bases; J trimming: 12 bases; junction bases outside the gene matches: 12. This CDR3 comprises 16 residues. The CDR3 DNA reads as TGTGCCAGCAGCTCCGACGCCAATGACAGGGGGCGCGTCCTGACTTTC. As protein: CASSSDANDRGRVLTF.

The chain links TRBV6-5 to TRBJ2-7, with D perhaps matching TRBD2 (6 bases). Trimming left V 6 bases short and J 5 bases short, with 17 bases between. CDR1 and CDR2 (germline): MNHEY, SVGAGI. The CDR3 is 14 amino acids. Written as DNA, the CDR3 is TGTGCCAGCAGAGGCGGTGGACTATCGAACGAGCAGTACTTC. Translating gives CASRGGGLSNEQYF.

The chain combines TRBV2 with TRBJ1-4, with a weak D call TRBD1 (5 bases). CDR1 is SNHLY and CDR2 is FYNNEI in the germline V gene. V lost 0 bases to trimming and J lost 4 bases, with 15 bases between them. The CDR3 loop spans 17 amino acids. The chain's CDR3 is CASSEALFGGLNEKLFF. CDR3 coding DNA: TGTGCCAGCAGTGAAGCGCTTTTTGGGGGACTTAATGAAAAACTGTTTTTT.

V gene TRBV21-1 combines with J gene TRBJ2-1; no DNA check was done on the table's D call, TRBD2. TRBV21-1 is a pseudogene locus. The CDR3 totals 12 residues. The CDR3 is CASRPTSHEQFF. The CDR3 DNA follows: TGTGCCAGCCGGCCGACTAGCCATGAGCAGTTCTTC.

The chain links TRBV10-1 to TRBJ2-7, with 10 nucleotides matching TRBD1. Germline trimming cut 3 bases from V and 1 base from J; bases unmatched to any gene: 9. From germline, CDR1 is WNHNN and CDR2 SYGVQD (reference sequence). The CDR3 contains 17 residues. The CDR3 sequence: CASSEIRGQGRSYEQYF. The CDR3 DNA follows: TGCGCCAGCAGTGAAATAAGGGGACAGGGGAGGTCCTACGAGCAGTACTTC.

V is TRBV11-2 and J is TRBJ2-5, with 11 bases aligning to TRBD2. Germline trimming cut 3 bases from V and 6 bases from J; bases unmatched to any gene: 15. Germline V gene data show CDR1 as SGHAT and CDR2 as FQNNGV. This CDR3 is built from 18 residues. In nucleotides, the CDR3 is TGTGCCAGCAGCTTCCAAACGGGGGCTAGCGGGGGGTTGAAGACCCAGTACTTC. It codes for CASSFQTGASGGLKTQYF.

This clone was observed once. The V call is TRBV7-9, the J call TRBJ1-5; D might be TRBD1 (5 bases). The germline V and J ends were trimmed by 1 base and 3 bases, with 13 bases remaining between them. The CDR3 is 16 amino acids. CDR1 and CDR2 (germline): SEHNR, FQNEAQ (reference sequence). This CDR3 reads CASSLDRGTVNQPQHF. CDR3 nucleotide sequence: TGTGCCAGCAGCTTAGATAGGGGTACGGTCAATCAGCCCCAGCATTTT.

The chain links TRBV27 to TRBJ1-1; 11 positions agree with TRBD1. J was trimmed by 11 bases and V by 6 bases; bases with no gene match: 8. The CDR3 has 13 amino acids. CDR1 and CDR2 (germline): MNHEY, SMNVEV (reference sequence). The CDR3 DNA reads TGTGCCAGCAGGGACAGGGGGCGGCCCGAGGCTTTCTTT. Translation gives CASRDRGRPEAFF.

The chain joins TRBV3-1 (or the pseudogene TRBV3-2) to TRBJ2-5; D may be TRBD2 (5 bases). Germline V gene lookup returns CDR1 LGHDT and CDR2 YNNKEL (reference sequence). V was clipped by 1 base and J by 7 bases, with 22 bases between them. The length of the CDR3 is 17 residues. The CDR3 sequence: CASSQVLSPTQAGTQYF. DNA for the CDR3: TGTGCCAGCAGCCAAGTCCTTAGTCCAACCCAGGCGGGGACCCAGTACTTC.

The chain employs TRBV7-2 and TRBJ2-2, with 7 positions matching TRBD2. Germline values: CDR1 SGHTA, CDR2 FQGNSA. J was trimmed by 3 bases and V by 1 base; bases with no gene match: 5. This CDR3 has 16 residues. DNA of the CDR3: TGTGCCAGCAGCTTAGAAGCGGGGAGATACACCGGGGAGCTGTTTTTT. Protein product: CASSLEAGRYTGELFF.